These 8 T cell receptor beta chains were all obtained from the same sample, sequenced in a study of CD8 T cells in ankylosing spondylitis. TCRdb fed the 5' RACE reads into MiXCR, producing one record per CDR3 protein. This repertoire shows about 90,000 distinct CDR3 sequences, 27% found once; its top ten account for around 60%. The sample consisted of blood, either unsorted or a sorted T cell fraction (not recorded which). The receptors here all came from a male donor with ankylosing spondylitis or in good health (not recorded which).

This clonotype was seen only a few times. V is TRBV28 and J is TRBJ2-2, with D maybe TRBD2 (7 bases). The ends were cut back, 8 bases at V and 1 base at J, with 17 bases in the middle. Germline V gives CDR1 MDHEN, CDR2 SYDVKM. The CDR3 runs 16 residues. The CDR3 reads CASLTAGAENTGELFF. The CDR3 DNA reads TGTGCCAGCCTAACGGCGGGGGCCGAGAACACCGGGGAGCTGTTTTTT.

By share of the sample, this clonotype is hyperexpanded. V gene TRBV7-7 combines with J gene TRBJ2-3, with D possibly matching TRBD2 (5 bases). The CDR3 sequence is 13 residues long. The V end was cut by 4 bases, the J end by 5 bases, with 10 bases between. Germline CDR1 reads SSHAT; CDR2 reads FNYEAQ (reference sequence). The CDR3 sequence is CASSSGFGDTQYF. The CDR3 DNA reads TGTGCCAGCAGCTCGGGATTCGGAGATACGCAGTATTTT.

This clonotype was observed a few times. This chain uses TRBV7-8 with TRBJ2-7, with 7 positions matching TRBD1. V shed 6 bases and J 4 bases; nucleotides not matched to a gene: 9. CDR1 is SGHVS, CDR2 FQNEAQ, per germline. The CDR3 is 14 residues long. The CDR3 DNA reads TGTGCCAGCAGATCTCGAGGGGGCACATACGAGCAGTACTTC. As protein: CASRSRGGTYEQYF.

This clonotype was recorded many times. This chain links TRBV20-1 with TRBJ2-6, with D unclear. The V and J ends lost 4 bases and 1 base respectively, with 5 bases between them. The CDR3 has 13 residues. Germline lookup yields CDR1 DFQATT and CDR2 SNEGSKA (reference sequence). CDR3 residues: CSAKRSGANVLTF. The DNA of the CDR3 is TGCAGTGCTAAGAGATCTGGGGCCAACGTCCTGACTTTC.

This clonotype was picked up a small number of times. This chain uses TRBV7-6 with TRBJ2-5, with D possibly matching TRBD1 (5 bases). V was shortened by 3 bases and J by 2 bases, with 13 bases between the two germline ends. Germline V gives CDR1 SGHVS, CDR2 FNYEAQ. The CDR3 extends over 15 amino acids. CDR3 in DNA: TGTGCCAGCAGCTTCCCCTCAGGGTCGCAAGAGACCCAGTACTTC. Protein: CASSFPSGSQETQYF.

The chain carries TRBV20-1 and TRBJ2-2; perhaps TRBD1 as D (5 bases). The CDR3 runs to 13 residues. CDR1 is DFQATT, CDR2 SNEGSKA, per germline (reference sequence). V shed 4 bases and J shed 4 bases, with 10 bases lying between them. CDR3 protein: CSATEGATGELFF. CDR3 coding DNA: TGCAGTGCTACCGAAGGGGCCACCGGGGAGCTGTTTTTT.

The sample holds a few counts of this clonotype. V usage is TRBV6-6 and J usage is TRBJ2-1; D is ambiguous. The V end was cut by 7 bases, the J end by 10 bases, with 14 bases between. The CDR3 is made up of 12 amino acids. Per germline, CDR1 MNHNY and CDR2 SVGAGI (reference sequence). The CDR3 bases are TGTGCCAGCAACTTAGGAATGGTGGAGCAGTTCTTC. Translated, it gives CASNLGMVEQFF.

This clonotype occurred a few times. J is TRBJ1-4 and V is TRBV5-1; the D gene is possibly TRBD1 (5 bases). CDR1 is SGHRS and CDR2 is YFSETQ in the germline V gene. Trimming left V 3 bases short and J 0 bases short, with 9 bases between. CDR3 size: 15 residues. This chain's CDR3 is CASSSGGTTNEKLFF. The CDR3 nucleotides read TGCGCCAGCAGCTCGGGGGGAACAACTAATGAAAAACTGTTTTTT.